This entry lists 17 T cell receptor beta chains sequenced from one sample in a study of blood T cell repertoires in COVID-19. The table came from immunoSEQ multiplex PCR; TCRdb's copy has only in-frame clones and leaves some out. The table has some 200,000 clones, about 87% seen once; the top ten hold around 2.7%. Source material: PBMCs or T cells enriched from blood (not recorded which). The receptors originated from a woman aged 30 to 39 who had recovered from COVID-19.

The gene calls are TRBV6-5 and TRBJ1-1; D is unclear. Germline loops: CDR1 MNHEY, CDR2 SVGAGI. V was shortened by 0 bases and J by 4 bases, with 9 bases between the two germline ends. This CDR3 spans 14 amino acids. The CDR3 region is CASSYSNGVTEAFF. In nucleotides, the CDR3 is TGTGCCAGCAGTTACTCGAACGGAGTCACTGAAGCTTTCTTT.

The CDR3, as DNA: TGTGCCAGCAGCTTAGGGACAGAAAACACTGAAGCTTTCTTT. Amino acids: CASSLGTENTEAFF. V is TRBV11-2 and J is TRBJ1-1; D might be TRBD1 (6 bases). Trimming took 1 base from V and 2 from J, leaving 8 bases between them. The CDR3 totals 14 residues. Germline CDR1 reads SGHAT; CDR2 reads FQNNGV.

The V and J genes are TRBV10-3 and TRBJ1-3, with 7 bases fitting TRBD1. V shed 5 bases and J 4 bases; nucleotides not matched to a gene: 2. This CDR3 has 13 residues. CDR1 is ENHRY, CDR2 SYGVKD, per germline. The CDR3, as DNA: TGTGCCATCAGTAGGGGGCCGGGAAACACCATATATTTT. Encoded protein: CAISRGPGNTIYF.

Concerning this clone: At one boundary the junction diverges from the germline segment, which might be a read error. The chain has TRBV6-2 or TRBV6-3 and TRBJ1-6; D is ambiguous. The CDR3 consists of 15 residues. Looked up from germline, CDR1 is MNHEY and CDR2 is SVGEGT. The CDR3 spells CASSLRGGYSSPLHF. For the CDR3, the DNA is TGTGCCAGCAGCCTTCGGGGAGGGTATAGTTCACCCCTCCACTTT.

J is TRBJ2-3 and V is TRBV7-8; 8 nucleotides line up with TRBD1. V lost 4 bases, J lost 7 bases, and 10 bases stayed unmatched. Per germline, CDR1 SGHVS and CDR2 FQNEAQ. CDR3 size: 15 residues. Here the CDR3 DNA reads TGTGCCAGCAGCTCGCCGACAGGGGTCAGACATACGCAGTATTTT. Amino acids: CASSSPTGVRHTQYF. Based on the CDR3 plus reference TRBV7-8 and TRBJ2-3, the full variable domain is GAGVSQSPRYKVAKRGQDVALRCDPISGHVSLFWYQQALGQGPEFLTYFQNEAQLDKSGLPSDRFFAERPEGSVSTLKIQRTQQEDSAVYLCASSSPTGVRHTQYFGPGTRLTVL.

This chain connects TRBV15 to TRBJ2-3; 13 positions match TRBD2. J gave up 2 bases and V 6 bases, and 11 bases lay outside the gene matches. Per the germline V gene, CDR1 is LNHNV and CDR2 is YYDKDF (reference sequence). CDR3 length equals 18 residues. The DNA for the CDR3 is TGTGCCACCAGGGGACTAGCGGGGCACTGGGGGGTCACAGATACGCAGTATTTT. Translation: CATRGLAGHWGVTDTQYF.

This sequence joins TRBV7-6 and TRBJ1-4; D gene unclear. The CDR3 has 16 amino acids. Trimming pared 5 bases from V and 1 base from J, leaving 14 bases between. Germline CDR1 is SGHVS and CDR2 is FNYEAQ. The CDR3 nucleotides are TGTGCCAGCAGCCCCCCCGGGGTTCAAACTAATGAAAAACTGTTTTTT. It is translated as CASSPPGVQTNEKLFF.

The chain has TRBV15 and TRBJ2-7; 9 nucleotides agree with TRBD1. V dropped 5 bases and J dropped 0; count of bases not matched to a gene: 11. This CDR3 contains 17 residues. The germline gives CDR1 LNHNV, CDR2 YYDKDF (reference sequence). CDR3 loop: CATSSYSGTGYSYEQYF. DNA for the CDR3: TGTGCCACCAGCTCCTACTCCGGGACAGGGTACTCCTACGAGCAGTACTTC.

The rearrangement links TRBV9 to TRBJ2-3; 9 bases line up with TRBD2. V dropped 1 base and J dropped 5; count of bases not matched to a gene: 8. Germline V lookup: CDR1 SGDLS, CDR2 YYNGEE. The CDR3 is 16 residues long. CDR3 nucleotide sequence: TGTGCCAGCAGCGTAAACCCCAGGCGGGGGGGAGATACGCAGTATTTT. This codes for CASSVNPRRGGDTQYF.

J is TRBJ1-6 and V is TRBV19; 9 bases are shared with TRBD1. The CDR3 is 16 amino acids. After removal of 4 bases from V and 9 bases from J, the junction contained 10 bases not matched to a gene. Germline V lookup: CDR1 LNHDA, CDR2 SQIVND (reference sequence). CDR3 sequence: CASSTTPGQGFSPLHF. The CDR3 coding sequence is TGTGCCAGTAGTACTACTCCGGGACAGGGATTTTCACCCCTCCACTTT.

This sequence joins TRBV4-1 and TRBJ1-6, with 8 bases aligning to TRBD1. Trimming at V came to 4 bases and at J to 10 bases, leaving 12 bases not matched to a gene. Germline-derived CDR1 and CDR2 are MGHRA and YSYEKL. This CDR3 spans 16 amino acids. The CDR3 bases are TGCGCCAGCAGCCCCAATCCCGCAGGGGGCGAGTCACCCCTCCACTTT. Protein product: CASSPNPAGGESPLHF.

The rearrangement joins TRBV29-1 to TRBJ1-6; possible D gene TRBD1, 6 bases. The germline gives CDR1 SQVTM, CDR2 ANQGSEA. The CDR3 contains 13 residues. Trimming left V 5 bases short and J 9 bases short, with 14 bases between. The CDR3 here is CSVHGQHSSPLHF. DNA for the CDR3: TGCAGCGTTCACGGACAGCATAGTTCACCCCTCCACTTT.

The V and J genes are TRBV7-9 and TRBJ2-1, with D tentatively TRBD1 (5 bases). Trimming shortened V by 5 bases and J by 2 bases, and 16 bases separated the two germline ends. The CDR3 spans 16 residues. In germline, CDR1 is SEHNR, CDR2 FQNEAQ (reference sequence). The CDR3 region has the DNA TGTGCCAGCAGCCGAAAAGGACAAGGAGCCTACAATGAGCAGTTCTTC. Translating it yields CASSRKGQGAYNEQFF. Based on the CDR3 plus reference TRBV7-9 and TRBJ2-1, the full variable domain is DTGVSQNPRHKITKRGQNVTFRCDPISEHNRLYWYRQTLGQGPEFLTYFQNEAQLEKSRLLSDRFSAERPKGSFSTLEIQRTEQGDSAMYLCASSRKGQGAYNEQFFGPGTRLTVL.

The chain employs TRBV7-2 and TRBJ2-7, with D perhaps TRBD1 (5 bases). This CDR3 is 16 amino acids long. CDR1 SGHTA and CDR2 FQGNSA come from the germline V gene. V was cut by 1 base and J by 3 bases, with 16 bases left in between. CDR3 sequence (DNA): TGTGCCAGCAGCTTAGTCGTCAGGGCCCTGCACTACGAGCAGTACTTC. Translation: CASSLVVRALHYEQYF.

The V and J genes are TRBV9 and TRBJ1-4, with 9 positions matching TRBD1. From germline, CDR1 is SGDLS and CDR2 YYNGEE. The length of the CDR3 is 17 residues. The J segment lost 5 bases and the V segment lost 3 bases, leaving 11 bases of the junction unmatched. The CDR3 region has the DNA TGTGCCAGCAGCGCATCTACCCCGGGACAGGGAAATGAAAAACTGTTTTTT. Protein product: CASSASTPGQGNEKLFF.

J is TRBJ1-1 and V is TRBV12-5, with D perhaps TRBD1 (6 bases). V lost 1 base to trimming and J lost 1 base, with 10 bases between them. The germline gives CDR1 LGHNT, CDR2 FRNRAP. There are 15 residues in the CDR3. The CDR3 is CASGLAQTGNTEAFF. CDR3 coding DNA: TGTGCTAGTGGTTTGGCACAGACAGGGAACACTGAAGCTTTCTTT.

This chain links TRBV9 with TRBJ1-1, with a weak D call TRBD1 (5 bases). CDR1 SGDLS and CDR2 YYNGEE come from the germline V gene. The CDR3 consists of 16 residues. The V end was cut by 4 bases, the J end by 3 bases, with 19 bases between. The CDR3 DNA reads TGTGCCAGCAGCACCCCCCTCGGGGGGAAGGACACTGAAGCTTTCTTT. It encodes CASSTPLGGKDTEAFF.